These T cell receptor beta chains were read from a single sample in a study of control samples from healthy donors and cancer patients. Assay: immunoSEQ multiplex PCR; the TCRdb copy retains only in-frame clones and omits some. The data contain around 140,000 clones, approximately 90% of them singletons. What was sequenced was blood. These receptor sequences come from a man between 35 and 55 years old in good health. The CDR3 runs from the conserved cysteine through the conserved F or W. D genes are given only for firm matches. Expanded clones are given a class, and other clones once, few, many or no size at all.

D gene: NA; clone size: NA; V gene: TRBV11-2; J gene: TRBJ1-5; CDR3 protein: CASSLGGGYNQPQHF; CDR3 DNA: TGTGCCAGCAGCTTGGGGGGGGGATACAATCAGCCCCAGCATTTT
D gene: NA; clone size: NA; V gene: TRBV27; J gene: TRBJ1-1; CDR3 protein: CASSLSIGVTEAFF; CDR3 DNA: TGTGCCAGCAGTTTATCGATTGGGGTGACAGAAGCTTTCTTT
D gene: NA; clone size: NA; V gene: TRBV6-5; J gene: TRBJ2-3; CDR3 protein: CASRRRLTWTDTQYF; CDR3 DNA: TGTGCCAGCAGGCGACGACTTACGTGGACAGATACGCAGTATTTT
D gene: NA; clone size: NA; V gene: TRBV14; J gene: TRBJ1-2; CDR3 protein: CASSQDTVYGYTF; CDR3 DNA: TGTGCCAGCAGCCAAGATACAGTCTATGGCTACACCTTC
D gene: NA; clone size: NA; V gene: TRBV18; J gene: TRBJ2-2; CDR3 protein: CASSPNTGELFF; CDR3 DNA: TGTGCCAGCTCACCAAACACCGGGGAGCTGTTTTTT
D gene: NA; clone size: NA; V gene: TRBV5-4; J gene: TRBJ2-3; CDR3 protein: CASSLGEAETDTQYF; CDR3 DNA: TGTGCCAGCAGCTTAGGTGAAGCGGAGACAGATACGCAGTATTTT
D gene: TRBD2; clone size: once; V gene: TRBV19; J gene: TRBJ2-3; CDR3 protein: CASSTPRVTSGEGDTQYF; CDR3 DNA: TGTGCCAGTAGTACCCCCCGGGTGACTAGCGGGGAGGGAGATACGCAGTATTTT
D gene: NA; clone size: NA; V gene: TRBV5-1; J gene: TRBJ1-2; CDR3 protein: CASSLAFETLGYTF; CDR3 DNA: TGCGCCAGCAGCTTGGCCTTTGAGACTCTTGGCTACACCTTC
D gene: TRBD1; clone size: NA; V gene: TRBV7-9; J gene: TRBJ2-3; CDR3 protein: CASSSQTGPDTQYF; CDR3 DNA: TGTGCCAGCAGCTCCCAGACAGGGCCAGATACGCAGTATTTT
D gene: NA; clone size: NA; V gene: TRBV5-1; J gene: TRBJ1-1; CDR3 protein: CASSSMARENTEAFF; CDR3 DNA: TGCGCCAGCAGCTCCATGGCCCGGGAGAACACTGAAGCTTTCTTT
D gene: NA; clone size: NA; V gene: TRBV5-4; J gene: TRBJ2-4; CDR3 protein: CASSLSREKENIQYF; CDR3 DNA: TGTGCCAGCAGCTTGAGCAGGGAGAAGGAAAACATTCAGTACTTC
D gene: TRBD1; clone size: NA; V gene: TRBV20-1; J gene: TRBJ1-1; CDR3 protein: CSASREGAGTEAFF; CDR3 DNA: TGCAGTGCTAGTCGGGAGGGGGCAGGGACTGAAGCTTTCTTT
D gene: TRBD2; clone size: NA; V gene: TRBV6-5; J gene: TRBJ2-1; CDR3 protein: CASSSLAGGGNEQFF; CDR3 DNA: TGTGCCAGCAGTTCACTAGCGGGGGGAGGGAATGAGCAGTTCTTC
D gene: TRBD1; clone size: once; V gene: TRBV6-5; J gene: TRBJ1-6; CDR3 protein: CASSTLGTDNSPLHF; CDR3 DNA: TGTGCCAGCAGTACCCTTGGGACAGACAATTCACCCCTCCACTTT
D gene: NA; clone size: NA; V gene: TRBV9; J gene: TRBJ2-2; CDR3 protein: CASSVVSLAGELFF; CDR3 DNA: TGTGCCAGCAGCGTAGTTAGTCTGGCCGGGGAGCTGTTTTTT
D gene: NA; clone size: NA; V gene: TRBV2; J gene: TRBJ2-1; CDR3 protein: CASSEALGRSPRYNEQFF; CDR3 DNA: TGTGCCAGCAGTGAAGCGCTTGGCAGGAGTCCAAGATACAATGAGCAGTTCTTC
D gene: NA; clone size: NA; V gene: TRBV14; J gene: TRBJ1-3; CDR3 protein: CASSQDQTRSGNTIYF; CDR3 DNA: TGTGCCAGCAGCCAAGACCAGACCCGCTCTGGAAACACCATATATTTT
D gene: TRBD1; clone size: NA; V gene: TRBV23-1; J gene: TRBJ2-1; CDR3 protein: CASSGTDNEQFF; CDR3 DNA: TGCGCCAGCAGCGGGACAGACAATGAGCAGTTCTTC
D gene: TRBD2; clone size: NA; V gene: TRBV13; J gene: TRBJ2-7; CDR3 protein: CASSSTSGDTSYEQYF; CDR3 DNA: TGTGCCAGCAGCTCGACTAGCGGCGACACATCCTACGAGCAGTACTTC
D gene: NA; clone size: NA; V gene: TRBV5-1; J gene: TRBJ2-7; CDR3 protein: CASSLTNRVNEQYF; CDR3 DNA: TGCGCCAGCAGCTTGACAAACAGGGTAAACGAGCAGTACTTC
D gene: TRBD2; clone size: NA; V gene: TRBV7-9; J gene: TRBJ2-1; CDR3 protein: CASSGATSGGPLGNEQFF; CDR3 DNA: TGTGCCAGCAGCGGAGCTACTAGCGGGGGACCACTAGGCAATGAGCAGTTCTTC
D gene: NA; clone size: few; V gene: TRBV2; J gene: TRBJ2-7; CDR3 protein: CATAGHSASAEQYF; CDR3 DNA: TGTGCCACCGCGGGACACTCCGCCTCCGCTGAGCAGTACTTC
D gene: TRBD1; clone size: NA; V gene: TRBV27; J gene: TRBJ1-2; CDR3 protein: CASSSYRGNYGYTF; CDR3 DNA: TGTGCCAGCAGTTCCTACAGGGGCAACTATGGCTACACCTTC
D gene: NA; clone size: NA; V gene: TRBV19; J gene: TRBJ1-6; CDR3 protein: CASSQLASSYNSPLHF; CDR3 DNA: TGTGCCAGTAGCCAGTTGGCGAGCTCCTATAATTCACCCCTCCACTTT
D gene: NA; clone size: NA; V gene: TRBV28; J gene: TRBJ1-1; CDR3 protein: CASSPPVIPEAFF; CDR3 DNA: TGTGCCAGCAGTCCTCCAGTTATCCCTGAAGCTTTCTTT
D gene: TRBD1; clone size: NA; V gene: TRBV9; J gene: TRBJ1-1; CDR3 protein: CASSAPRGQGSGYTEAFF; CDR3 DNA: TGTGCCAGCAGCGCACCCCGAGGACAGGGGAGTGGTTACACTGAAGCTTTCTTT
D gene: NA; clone size: NA; V gene: TRBV6-4; J gene: TRBJ2-3; CDR3 protein: CASSEQGTDTQYF; CDR3 DNA: TGTGCCAGCAGTGAACAGGGCACAGATACGCAGTATTTT
D gene: NA; clone size: NA; V gene: TRBV5-6; J gene: TRBJ1-1; CDR3 protein: CASSRGTGSHTEAFF; CDR3 DNA: TGTGCCAGCAGCCGAGGCACAGGGTCTCACACTGAAGCTTTCTTT
D gene: TRBD1; clone size: NA; V gene: TRBV5-1; J gene: TRBJ1-4; CDR3 protein: CASSPTGTKEKLFF; CDR3 DNA: TGCGCCAGCAGCCCGACAGGGACGAAGGAAAAACTGTTTTTT
D gene: TRBD1; clone size: NA; V gene: TRBV6-5; J gene: TRBJ2-7; CDR3 protein: CASKLGQGFYEQYF; CDR3 DNA: TGTGCCAGCAAGTTGGGACAGGGATTCTACGAGCAGTACTTC
D gene: NA; clone size: NA; V gene: TRBV6-6; J gene: TRBJ2-7; CDR3 protein: CASSGGGLGYEQYF; CDR3 DNA: TGTGCCAGCAGTGGAGGGGGCCTGGGATACGAGCAGTACTTC
D gene: NA; clone size: NA; V gene: TRBV6-6; J gene: TRBJ1-4; CDR3 protein: CASSYSSGGPNEKLFF; CDR3 DNA: TGTGCCAGCAGTTACTCGAGCGGGGGACCTAATGAAAAACTGTTTTTT
D gene: TRBD1; clone size: NA; V gene: TRBV9; J gene: TRBJ1-2; CDR3 protein: CASSKTGQNYGYTF; CDR3 DNA: TGTGCCAGCAGCAAGACGGGACAGAACTATGGCTACACCTTC
D gene: NA; clone size: NA; V gene: TRBV7-3; J gene: TRBJ1-6; CDR3 protein: CASSLQGFGSPLHF; CDR3 DNA: TGTGCCAGCAGCTTACAGGGATTCGGATCACCCCTCCACTTT
D gene: TRBD1; clone size: NA; V gene: TRBV10-2; J gene: TRBJ2-7; CDR3 protein: CASSDPGQNYEQYF; CDR3 DNA: TGCGCCAGCAGTGATCCGGGACAGAACTACGAGCAGTACTTC
D gene: NA; clone size: NA; V gene: TRBV9; J gene: TRBJ2-1; CDR3 protein: CASSVGSYNEQFF; CDR3 DNA: TGTGCCAGCAGCGTTGGCTCCTACAATGAGCAGTTCTTC
D gene: NA; clone size: NA; V gene: TRBV18; J gene: TRBJ1-1; CDR3 protein: CASSPPGGRDTEAFF; CDR3 DNA: TGTGCCAGCTCACCACCGGGGGGAAGGGACACTGAAGCTTTCTTT
D gene: NA; clone size: few; V gene: TRBV9; J gene: TRBJ2-2; CDR3 protein: CASSTNTGELFF; CDR3 DNA: TGTGCCAGCAGCACGAACACCGGGGAGCTGTTTTTT
D gene: TRBD2; clone size: NA; V gene: TRBV19; J gene: TRBJ2-3; CDR3 protein: CASSIGRRGRGDTQYF; CDR3 DNA: TGTGCCAGTAGTATCGGGAGGCGGGGGAGAGGGGATACGCAGTATTTT
D gene: NA; clone size: NA; V gene: TRBV19; J gene: TRBJ2-7; CDR3 protein: CASSIGLQGTYEQYF; CDR3 DNA: TGTGCCAGTAGTATAGGTCTGCAGGGTACCTACGAGCAGTACTTC
D gene: TRBD1; clone size: NA; V gene: TRBV10-3; J gene: TRBJ1-6; CDR3 protein: CAISDLDREDSPLHF; CDR3 DNA: TGTGCCATCAGTGACTTAGACAGGGAGGATTCACCCCTCCACTTT
D gene: NA; clone size: NA; V gene: TRBV29-1; J gene: TRBJ1-2; CDR3 protein: CSVWDTASGYTF; CDR3 DNA: TGCAGCGTATGGGACACCGCCTCGGGCTACACCTTC
D gene: NA; clone size: NA; V gene: TRBV30; J gene: TRBJ2-7; CDR3 protein: CAWSKGGTQYF; CDR3 DNA: TGTGCCTGGAGTAAAGGGGGAACGCAGTACTTC
D gene: TRBD1; clone size: NA; V gene: TRBV3-1/TRBV3-2; J gene: TRBJ1-1; CDR3 protein: CASSPFQGVGEAFF; CDR3 DNA: TGTGCCAGCAGCCCGTTCCAGGGGGTAGGTGAAGCTTTCTTT
D gene: TRBD1; clone size: NA; V gene: TRBV5-1; J gene: TRBJ1-5; CDR3 protein: CASLMTGNNQPQHF; CDR3 DNA: TGCGCCAGCCTCATGACAGGGAATAATCAGCCCCAGCATTTT
D gene: NA; clone size: NA; V gene: TRBV19; J gene: TRBJ2-1; CDR3 protein: CASSTAVGSYNEQFF; CDR3 DNA: TGTGCCAGTAGTACCGCGGTTGGGTCCTACAATGAGCAGTTCTTC
D gene: NA; clone size: NA; V gene: TRBV28; J gene: TRBJ1-1; CDR3 protein: CASSFVTEAFF; CDR3 DNA: TGTGCCAGCAGTTTTGTCACTGAAGCTTTCTTT
D gene: NA; clone size: many; V gene: TRBV27; J gene: TRBJ2-7; CDR3 protein: CASSPKIQGYEQYF; CDR3 DNA: TGTGCCAGCAGCCCTAAGATTCAGGGCTACGAGCAGTACTTC
D gene: TRBD1; clone size: NA; V gene: TRBV11-1; J gene: TRBJ2-2; CDR3 protein: CATETRGQGNTGELFF; CDR3 DNA: TGTGCCACCGAGACCCGCGGACAGGGTAACACCGGGGAGCTGTTTTTT
D gene: NA; clone size: NA; V gene: TRBV19; J gene: TRBJ2-1; CDR3 protein: CASMAVRGYNEQFF; CDR3 DNA: TGTGCCAGTATGGCGGTTCGGGGGTACAATGAGCAGTTCTTC
D gene: NA; clone size: once; V gene: TRBV21-1; J gene: TRBJ2-4; CDR3 protein: CASSRDAGILAKNIQYF; CDR3 DNA: TGTGCCAGCAGCAGAGATGCGGGAATTCTAGCCAAAAACATTCAGTACTTC
D gene: NA; clone size: NA; V gene: TRBV18; J gene: TRBJ1-6; CDR3 protein: CASSPLSGLSPLHF; CDR3 DNA: TGTGCCAGCTCACCACTTAGCGGGTTGTCACCCCTCCACTTT